The TCR beta chain under discussion was sequenced for a study of identical twins. Study-level points and caveats: Fewer insertions were carried by abundant cord blood beta clonotypes, but none was seen in memory repertoires. Cross-sectional statistics underpinned the conclusions; the same donors were not followed.

This clonotype was recorded at least ten times. Its matching antigen is unknown. TCRdb fed the 5' RACE reads into MiXCR, producing one record per CDR3 protein. This table holds about 220,000 distinct CDR3 sequences, around 8% found once. This CDR3 has 13 residues. The germline V gene encodes CDR1 SGHDN and CDR2 FVKESK. Trimming at V came to 6 bases and at J to 6 bases, leaving 4 bases not matched to a gene. These data also formed part of another study, on yellow fever vaccine responses in identical twins. That report notes: In identical twins, vaccine T cell responses appeared partly shared and partly individual.

The rearrangement joins TRBV14 to TRBJ2-1, with 8 bases matching TRBD2. The sequencing sample was made of memory (CD45RO+) T cells sorted from blood. This TCR came from a woman aged 18 to 35 in good health. CDR3 protein: CASRTGTSNEQFF. CDR3 bases: TGTGCCAGCAGAACCGGGACTAGCAATGAGCAGTTCTTC.